Listed here is a single T cell receptor (beta chain). Every single patient, without exception, relapsed after autologous stem cell transplantation, and brentuximab vedotin exposure varied. Magnetic negative selection was used to purify CD4+ T cells from thawed PBMCs. This sample is part of a study of PD-1 blockade in classical Hodgkin lymphoma. The CDR3 totals 16 residues. Germline loops: CDR1 SGDLS, CDR2 YYNGEE. The V and J ends lost 1 base and 0 bases respectively, with 10 bases between them. The table came from immunoSEQ multiplex PCR; TCRdb's copy has only in-frame clones and leaves some out. The table lists about 12,000 clones, 79% of them singletons.

The clonotype originates from a human donor with classical Hodgkin lymphoma. This rearrangement joins TRBV9 to TRBJ2-2, with D perhaps matching TRBD1 or TRBD2 (6 bases each). Sequencing used CD4+ T cells from blood, obtained at baseline. Here the CDR3 DNA reads TGTGCCAGCAGCGTATGGGGGGCCTCGAACACCGGGGAGCTGTTTTTT. Protein sequence: CASSVWGASNTGELFF.